Each of the 9 T cell receptor beta chains below was sequenced from the same sample in a study of PD-L1 blockade in urothelial cancer. TCRdb's copy holds only in-frame clones and misses some; the assay was immunoSEQ multiplex PCR. The table has tens of thousands of clones, 79% seen once. Described time point: pretreatment peripheral blood. The sequenced sample was PBMCs, obtained around atezolizumab (anti-PD-L1) treatment. Receptors were obtained from a man aged 70-80 years with urothelial cancer.

A few counts support this clone. This chain links TRBV11-2 with TRBJ1-1, with D perhaps TRBD1 (6 bases). Looked up from germline, CDR1 is SGHAT and CDR2 is FQNNGV. The CDR3 spans 13 residues. Trimming removed 0 bases at V and 10 bases at J, with 12 bases between. The CDR3 DNA reads TGTGCCAGCAGCTTAGAGCGGCAGGGGAGAGCTTTCTTT. It specifies CASSLERQGRAFF.

This sequence joins TRBV4-2 and TRBJ1-4; TRBD1 might be the D (6 bases). The CDR3 totals 16 residues. The germline V gene encodes CDR1 LGHNA and CDR2 YNFKEQ. The V end lost 2 bases, the J end lost 7 bases, and 17 bases lay between the germline ends. In nucleotides, the CDR3 is TGTGCCAGCAGCCAACCAGGGGCCGCGAGATCTGAAAAACTGTTTTTT. Translated: CASSQPGAARSEKLFF.

The chain links TRBV10-1 to TRBJ1-2, with D unclear. This CDR3 comprises 13 residues. Germline V CDR1 and CDR2: WNHNN, SYGVQD (reference sequence). The V end was cut by 5 bases, the J end by 6 bases, with 13 bases between. The CDR3 here is CASSFRQFDGYTF. CDR3 DNA sequence: TGCGCCAGCAGTTTCCGACAATTTGATGGCTACACCTTC.

The chain recombines TRBV7-8 with TRBJ2-2; 7 bases fit TRBD2. CDR3 size: 16 residues. V shed 3 bases, J shed 3 bases, and the junction held 7 bases outside the gene matches. Germline-derived CDR1 and CDR2 are SGHVS and FQNEAQ. The CDR3 protein is CASSFLGRGYTGELFF. In nucleotides, the CDR3 is TGTGCCAGCAGCTTCTTGGGGCGGGGGTACACCGGGGAGCTGTTTTTT. Filled out from reference TRBV7-8 and TRBJ2-2, the complete variable domain reads GAGVSQSPRYKVAKRGQDVALRCDPISGHVSLFWYQQALGQGPEFLTYFQNEAQLDKSGLPSDRFFAERPEGSVSTLKIQRTQQEDSAVYLCASSFLGRGYTGELFFGEGSRLTVL.

V gene TRBV2 combines with J gene TRBJ2-2; possibly TRBD2 for D (6 bases). This CDR3 has 16 amino acids. With 3 bases removed from V and 5 bases from J, the gap between germline ends came to 16 bases. The germline CDR1 and CDR2 sequences are SNHLY and FYNNEI. The CDR3 spells CASSESSRAGTGELFF. The CDR3 bases are TGTGCCAGCAGTGAGAGTAGTAGGGCGGGGACCGGGGAGCTGTTTTTT.

This clone was recorded once. The genes are TRBV2 and TRBJ2-5; 7 bases are a match to TRBD2. J was trimmed by 9 bases and V by 9 bases; bases with no gene match: 22. The germline V gene has CDR1 SNHLY and CDR2 FYNNEI. This CDR3 comprises 16 residues. The CDR3 here is CASNMGGFRLVSAQYF. The CDR3 DNA is TGTGCCAGTAACATGGGAGGGTTTAGGCTAGTTTCGGCCCAGTACTTC.

The rearrangement links TRBV2 to TRBJ2-7; D remains ambiguous. With 4 bases removed from V and 0 bases from J, the gap between germline ends came to 10 bases. Germline assignment: CDR1 SNHLY and CDR2 FYNNEI. This CDR3 has 14 residues. For the CDR3, the DNA is TGTGCCAGCAGTGGTGGCCTGCTCTCCTACGAGCAGTACTTC. Translation: CASSGGLLSYEQYF.

This clone came up a few times. The chain uses TRBV5-1 and TRBJ1-5, with unresolved D. The CDR3 loop spans 15 amino acids. Trimming left V 0 bases short and J 6 bases short, with 13 bases between. The germline V gene has CDR1 SGHRS and CDR2 YFSETQ. CDR3 sequence reads: CASSLGSGLSQPQHF. The CDR3 DNA is TGCGCCAGCAGCTTGGGCAGTGGTTTGTCTCAGCCCCAGCATTTT.

V and J are TRBV4-1 and TRBJ1-3; weak D call: TRBD1 (5 bases). CDR3 length: 16 residues. V gave up 2 bases and J gave up 2 bases, with 13 bases separating them. The germline V gene has CDR1 MGHRA and CDR2 YSYEKL. This chain's CDR3 is CASSQTGGGAGNTIYF. CDR3 nucleotide sequence: TGCGCCAGCAGCCAAACCGGTGGAGGGGCTGGAAACACCATATATTTT.